The 10 T cell receptor beta chains reported below all come from one sample, sequenced in a study of cytomegalovirus exposure and HLA in healthy donors. The primer mix had 60 Vbeta and 13 Jbeta primers. Profiling relied on immunoSEQ multiplex PCR, and the TCRdb table lists in-frame clones only, not all of them. The sample holds some 80,000 clones; 60% to 85% are singletons and the top ten take 1.6%. The sequenced material came from PBMCs. The source of these receptors is a middle-aged man in good health and CMV-seronegative.

The J gene is TRBJ1-1, the V gene TRBV19; the D is unclear. Germline V CDR1 and CDR2: LNHDA, SQIVND (reference sequence). The CDR3 spans 13 residues. The V gene lost 3 bases and the J gene lost 8 bases, with 13 bases spanning the gap. The CDR3 reads CASSMGYGREAFF. CDR3 nucleotide sequence: TGTGCCAGTAGTATGGGATACGGGAGGGAAGCTTTCTTT.

This chain joins TRBV5-6 and TRBJ2-7; the match to TRBD2 covers 8 bases. This CDR3 has 16 residues. With V trimmed by 0 bases and J by 0 bases, 5 bases remained unmatched. Germline-derived CDR1 and CDR2 are SGHDT and YYEEEE. CDR3 nucleotides: TGTGCCAGCAGCTTGGGAGCGGGAGTCCTCTCCTACGAGCAGTACTTC. Amino acid sequence: CASSLGAGVLSYEQYF.

The chain is built from TRBV6-5 and TRBJ1-5, with TRBD1 matching 7 bases. Germline lookup yields CDR1 MNHEY and CDR2 SVGAGI. The CDR3 is 13 residues long. V lost 5 bases, J lost 2 bases, and 0 bases stayed unmatched. In DNA, the CDR3 is TGTGCCAGCAGTACAGGGGGCAATCAGCCCCAGCATTTT. Amino acids: CASSTGGNQPQHF.

The rearrangement joins TRBV4-1 to TRBJ1-1; 8 bases agree with TRBD1. CDR1 is MGHRA and CDR2 is YSYEKL in the germline V gene. The CDR3 totals 18 residues. Trimming removed 0 bases from V and 0 bases from J; junction bases left unmatched: 9. CDR3 nucleotide sequence: TGCGCCAGCAGCCAAGAGGGAGGCAGGGGGCGGTTGAACACTGAAGCTTTCTTT. It is translated as CASSQEGGRGRLNTEAFF.

This chain links TRBV28 with TRBJ2-5; weak D call: TRBD1 (6 bases). Deletions cut 4 bases from V and 5 bases from J, with 14 bases between. Germline loops: CDR1 MDHEN, CDR2 SYDVKM. The CDR3 sequence is 14 residues long. The CDR3 coding sequence is TGTGCCAGCAGTTCTACACAGGGATGGGAGACCCAGTACTTC. This gives the protein CASSSTQGWETQYF.

The chain has TRBV11-2 and TRBJ1-1; 7 bases fit TRBD1. CDR1 SGHAT and CDR2 FQNNGV come from the germline V gene. V lost 8 bases to trimming and J lost 10 bases; unmatched junction nucleotides: 10. This CDR3 is built from 12 residues. The CDR3 coding sequence is TGTGCCAGCTCACTGGACAGGTTAACAGCTTTCTTT. Translation: CASSLDRLTAFF.

The chain has TRBV7-9 and TRBJ2-7; 7 positions match TRBD2. J gave up 6 bases and V 4 bases, and 3 bases lay outside the gene matches. From germline, CDR1 is SEHNR and CDR2 FQNEAQ (reference sequence). The CDR3 runs to 12 residues. The CDR3 DNA sequence: TGTGCCAGCAGCTCCGGGGAGGGCGAGCAGTACTTC. Translating gives CASSSGEGEQYF.

The chain employs TRBV7-3 and TRBJ2-1, with a weak D call TRBD2 (6 bases). The CDR3 totals 14 residues. V lost 4 bases to trimming and J lost 8 bases, with 15 bases between them. Germline CDR1 reads SGHTA; CDR2 reads FQGTGA. CDR3 in amino acids: CASSSAGLYHEQFF. The DNA for the CDR3 is TGTGCCAGCAGCTCAGCGGGCCTGTATCATGAGCAGTTCTTC.

This sequence joins TRBV29-1 and TRBJ2-5; 8 bases map to TRBD1. V shed 7 bases and J 4 bases; nucleotides not matched to a gene: 8. The CDR3 consists of 13 residues. The V gene's germline CDR1 is SQVTM and CDR2 ANQGSEA. This chain's CDR3 is CSELRGQGETQYF. CDR3 coding DNA: TGCAGCGAGCTCAGGGGGCAGGGAGAGACCCAGTACTTC.

This rearrangement joins TRBV5-6 to TRBJ1-5; 10 positions agree with TRBD1. CDR3 size: 14 residues. V gave up 3 bases and J gave up 11 bases; unmatched junction bases: 8. Germline loops: CDR1 SGHDT, CDR2 YYEEEE. The CDR3 is CASSWGQGPQTQHF. CDR3 sequence (DNA): TGTGCCAGCAGCTGGGGACAGGGGCCCCAAACCCAGCATTTT.